This T cell receptor beta chain comes out of a study of T cells after yellow fever vaccination. Background on the study: In the case of low-cell-number fractions, SMART-Seq v4 Ultra Low Input was used for preparation. Findings and limits, study-wide: Post-booster repertoires contained most primary-vaccination clones again (around 97% CD4, about 88% CD8).

About this clonotype: Its matching antigen is unknown.

As TCR cDNA was made by 5'RACE template switching, a universal primer site and UMIs were added. TCRdb used MiXCR to reprocess the 5' RACE reads, holding one entry per CDR3 protein. The sample lists around 590,000 distinct CDR3 sequences; 12% were seen once. The germline CDR1 and CDR2 sequences are SGHVS and FQNEAQ. The CDR3 has 15 residues. V shed 4 bases, J shed 7 bases, and the junction held 9 bases outside the gene matches. J is TRBJ2-1 and V is TRBV7-8; 8 bases match TRBD2. The receptor was isolated from a man aged 25 to 45 who received the YFV17D yellow fever vaccine. Sample: PBMCs, taken on the day of the yellow fever booster vaccination. This CDR3 reads CASSSPPGGGNEQFF. In nucleotides, the CDR3 is TGTGCCAGCAGCTCCCCCCCGGGGGGGGGGAATGAGCAGTTCTTC.